The clone carrying this TCR beta chain was counted a few times. Its specificity is not known. This specimen belongs to a study of T cells in tuberculosis. Study-level results: A GMM-specific repertoire classifier reached roughly 90% accuracy, AUROC 0.85 to 0.95.

Libraries were prepared by immunoSEQ multiplex PCR; TCRdb keeps only in-frame clonotypes and omits some of them. The sample has about 33,000 clones, nearly 97% seen once. Unmatched junction bases numbered 0, after V lost 1 base and J lost 2 bases. The CDR3 sequence is 14 residues long. Germline CDR1 is SEHNR and CDR2 is FQNEAQ (reference sequence). The specimen was PBMCs. This receptor was taken from a donor between 5 and 29 years old with latent tuberculosis or without tuberculosis infection. The genes are TRBV7-9 and TRBJ1-2; TRBD1 aligns across 8 bases. DNA for the CDR3: TGTGCCAGCAGCTTAGGACAGGGGAACTATGGCTACACCTTC. Translation: CASSLGQGNYGYTF.